The clone carrying this T cell receptor beta chain was observed many times. What it recognizes is unknown. With 5 bases removed from V and 10 bases from J, the gap between germline ends came to 9 bases. This CDR3 region has 11 residues. Germline V lookup: CDR1 SGHTA, CDR2 FQGNSA. Then a second PCR, running roughly 7 to 11 cycles, was carried out with a sample-barcoded 5' primer and a J-beta primer mix. Each CDR3 protein is one row after TCRdb ran MiXCR on the 5' RACE reads. This table has around 900,000 distinct CDR3 sequences, about 30% appearing once. The record originates from a study of blood T cells in healthy people across ages. On the study more broadly: Roughly one uniquely barcoded beta molecule per two T cells was captured. Study-wide findings and caveats: Naive CD4+ cell counts and diversity both ran higher in long-lived than in aged donors.

The sequenced material came from blood. This TCR was sampled from a woman over 75 in good health. The chain carries TRBV7-2 and TRBJ2-1; D not certain. The CDR3 is CASSRLGEQFF. DNA of the CDR3: TGTGCCAGCAGCCGCTTAGGGGAGCAGTTCTTC.